The subject of this entry is one TCR beta chain. This clonotype was seen once. Its cognate antigen has yet to be identified. One base away there is no much larger clone; base qualities are not given. One read amounts to weak evidence. Profiling of TCR beta VDJ combinations and CDR3 sequences used genomic DNA as the template. An Illumina HiSeq 2000 was the platform used for TCR repertoire sequencing. Per the original workflow: TRBV/TRBJ rearrangement plots, CDR3 size and DJ length profiles, and Simpson's diversity index were used to evaluate the repertoires. Whichever DNA sequence was most abundant in the deep sequencing data was defined as the immunodominant clone. CDR3 amino acid sequences were checked for sharing between subjects and were compared against published repertoires and the VDJdb database. The raw public data were reprocessed by TCRdb itself: fastp quality trimming at Q25, MiXCR clonotype calling, in-frame beta chains only. Identical CDR3 proteins give one entry, which carries the most common genes and DNA. In this record, the V and J calls reflect TCRdb's handling and not the investigators' own analysis. Within this sample are roughly 200,000 distinct CDR3 sequences, with nearly 65% of them counted one time only. The ten largest clonotypes hold under 45% of the sample.

The data were obtained in a study of CD8+CD57+ T cells in acquired aplastic anemia listed by TCRdb under 2018. Regarding the complete study: Extracted DNA from sorted CD4+ and CD8+ cells averaged around 3.5 ug, ranging from roughly 0.2 to 30 ug. A CD8+CD57+ expansion meant a frequency higher than the mean frequency seen in healthy subjects. Study-level results and caveats: Between patients and healthy controls, no significant difference in CD8+ Simpson's diversity was found (P=0.060). Roughly 30 CD8+ CDR3 sequences were shared between patients and controls but appeared highly expressed in patients and within their immunodominant clones.

Flow cytometry had shown CD8+CD57+ cell expansion in the patients selected for sequencing. Every patient had severe acquired aplastic anemia, diagnosed using the International Study of Aplastic Anemia and Agranulocytosis and Camitta criteria. No patient had received any therapy when blood was sampled. The study deep-sequenced TCR repertoires of sorted CD4+ and CD8+ blood T cells from severe aplastic anemia patients and healthy subjects. In the USA, patient enrollment took place under clinicaltrials.gov protocols 00001620, 01623167, 00001397, 00071045, 00081523 and 00961064. Ficoll-Paque density gradient centrifugation was used to isolate peripheral blood mononuclear cells. Before DNA extraction, CD4+ and CD8+ T cells were sorted with FACS or magnetic beads. Via the germline V gene (reference sequence), CDR1 is LNHDA and CDR2 SQIVND. At the junction V is shortened by 7 bases and J by 0 bases, with 9 bases in between. Measured from the cysteine to the phenylalanine, the CDR3 is 13 residues long. Kept here is only the CDR3 DNA, which spans 39 bases and is read in frame from base 1.

The source material was sorted CD4+, CD8+, or CD8+CD57+ T cells (not recorded which) from PBMCs. The clonotype originates from a human donor with aplastic anemia. The chain couples TRBV19 to TRBJ1-2; the best D guess is TRBD1, with 6 bases matching. The DNA sequence follows: TGTGCCAGTAAAGGGGGGGCTAACTATGGCTACACCTTC. Its coded protein is CASKGGANYGYTF.